This T cell receptor beta chain stems from a study of blood T cell repertoires in COVID-19. Overall study context: Collection of acute and convalescent COVID-19 samples took place in the United States, Italy and Spain. Sample material is recorded as cDNA or gDNA derived from T cells, B-cell-depleted T cells, or PBMCs.

V dropped 1 base and J dropped 5 bases, with 17 bases sitting between them. From germline, CDR1 is SGHVS and CDR2 FNYEAQ. The CDR3 consists of 17 residues. The data were produced by immunoSEQ multiplex PCR, yet TCRdb's version contains in-frame clones alone and is incomplete. The top ten hold about 7.3% of the sample, which has approximately 350,000 clones, more than 70% seen once. It was during active infection that Seattle patients were enrolled and then longitudinally followed. The sequenced material came from peripheral blood. This TCR derives from a woman aged 65 to 85 with COVID-19, enrolled during active disease. This chain joins TRBV7-6 and TRBJ2-2; D perhaps matches TRBD2 (6 bases). CDR3 amino acids: CASSLEPREGRTGELFF. CDR3 DNA: TGTGCCAGCAGCTTAGAGCCCCGAGAGGGGAGGACCGGGGAGCTGTTTTTT.